This T cell receptor (beta chain) was identified during a study of OX40 agonist ivuxolimab in advanced cancers. Concerning the study at large: The costimulatory receptor OX40 (CD134) was targeted by ivuxolimab, a fully human IgG2 agonistic monoclonal antibody. In the dose-escalation cohort, 70% to 85% of patients were male, and the mean age was roughly 56 years with a range of roughly 23 to 79. Peripheral TCRbeta sequencing was intended to test whether TCR sequence diversity was altered and clonal T-cell expansion was caused by ivuxolimab. Three dose-escalation patients achieved partial responses, one with hepatocellular carcinoma and two with cutaneous melanoma. The paper describes the monotherapy dose-escalation part (N ≈ 50 patients) of the phase I trial of ivuxolimab. Intravenous ivuxolimab was administered to patients every 2 weeks at six dose levels: 0.01, 0.1, 0.3, 1.5, 3 and 10 mg/kg. Of the roughly 53 patients in dose escalation, about 20 had hepatocellular carcinoma, some 15 had melanoma, 9 had renal cell carcinoma and 9 had head and neck cancer. Prior anti-PD-1, anti-PD-L1 or anti-CTLA-4 therapy was permitted, and about two fifths of dose-escalation patients had received checkpoint inhibitors. Overall results and qualifications from the work: In the 0.1-3.0 mg/kg groups, partial responders were among the patients with the lowest normalized peripheral clonal expansion, particularly in CD8+ T cells. At doses of 0.1 to 3.0 mg/kg, clonal expansion of both CD4+ and CD8+ T cells in blood was seen between baseline and week 6. The antigen specificity of the peripheral T cells that underwent clonal expansion was not determined. Low levels of normalized T-cell clonal expansion were also seen in some patients who did not respond. After ivuxolimab, more expanded clones were found on average in CD8+ T cells than in CD4+ T cells.

Genomic DNA was isolated from the sorted cells so that the TCRbeta CDR3 region could be sequenced. The immunoSEQ Assay was used to sequence the TCRbeta CDR3 regions. The clones in this table, taken by TCRdb from immuneACCESS, are in-frame only. Not every clone is retained; where verified, under half of the shortfall comes from an unresolved V gene, and the cause of the rest is unknown. Within this sample are around 95,000 clones, with 85% to 90% of them counted one time only. The top ten clonotypes cover roughly 0.16% of the sample. CDR1 and CDR2 are read off the germline V gene as SGHRS and YFSETQ. V and J are trimmed by 4 bases and 7 bases, and the gene matches miss 13 bases of the junction. CDR3 length: 15 amino acids, cysteine to phenylalanine. Of the read, only the CDR3 DNA is kept; its 45 bases are in frame from base 1. A remark on this clone: This receptor's antigen is unknown. One base away there is no much larger clone; base qualities are not given.

The trial excluded patients who had a history of autoimmune disease or were on systemic immunosuppression. Peripheral blood for TCR sequencing was collected from all dose cohorts at baseline, on cycle 4 day 1, and on cycle 7 day 1. The samples were taken from a phase I, first-in-human, multicenter, open-label dose-escalation trial of ivuxolimab. Adults with locally advanced or metastatic melanoma, renal cell, hepatocellular, or head and neck squamous cell carcinoma were enrolled in the trial. CD4+ and CD8+ T cells were sorted separately from peripheral blood before TCR sequencing. In this chain, TRBV5-1 is recombined with TRBJ1-1, with 7 middle bases fitting TRBD1. This clonotype originated in an adult with an advanced solid tumor such as melanoma, head and neck, liver or kidney cancer. Sequenced material: CD4+ or CD8+ T cells sorted from blood, taken in a trial of the OX40 agonist ivuxolimab. The CDR3 region: CASSRGGGERYEAFF. The nucleotides are TGCGCCAGCAGCCGTGGAGGGGGCGAGCGTTATGAAGCTTTCTTT.